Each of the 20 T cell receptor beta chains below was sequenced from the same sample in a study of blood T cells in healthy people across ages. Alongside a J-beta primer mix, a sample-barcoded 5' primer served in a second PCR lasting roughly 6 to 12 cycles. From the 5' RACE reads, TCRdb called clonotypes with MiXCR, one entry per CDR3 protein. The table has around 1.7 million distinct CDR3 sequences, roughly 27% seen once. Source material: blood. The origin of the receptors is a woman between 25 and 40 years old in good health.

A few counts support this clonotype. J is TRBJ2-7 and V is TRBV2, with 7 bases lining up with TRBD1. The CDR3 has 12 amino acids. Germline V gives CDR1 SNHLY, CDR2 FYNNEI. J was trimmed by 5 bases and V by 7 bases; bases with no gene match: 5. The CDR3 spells CASTLGQHEQYF. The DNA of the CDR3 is TGTGCCAGCACTCTGGGACAGCACGAGCAGTACTTC.

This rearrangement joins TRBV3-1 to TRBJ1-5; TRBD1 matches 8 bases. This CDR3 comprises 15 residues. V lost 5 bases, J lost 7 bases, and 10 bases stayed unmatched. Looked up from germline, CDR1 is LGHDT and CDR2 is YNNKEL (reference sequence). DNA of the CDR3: TGTGCCAGCAGCGAAGGACAGGGCTTGGGGCAGCCCCAGCATTTT. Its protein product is CASSEGQGLGQPQHF. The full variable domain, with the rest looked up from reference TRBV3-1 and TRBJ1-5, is DTAVSQTPKYLVTQMGNDKSIKCEQNLGHDTMYWYKQDSKKFLKIMFSYNNKELIINETVPNRFSPKSPDKAHLNLHINSLELGDSAVYFCASSEGQGLGQPQHFGDGTRLSIL.

CDR3 region: CSARVRNLAGGYNEQYF. In DNA, the CDR3 is TGCAGTGCTAGAGTGCGCAACTTAGCGGGGGGCTACAATGAGCAGTACTTC. The chain couples TRBV20-1 to TRBJ2-1; 10 positions match TRBD2. The better agreement between TRBJ2-7 and the DNA end casts doubt on the J call. Germline V lookup: CDR1 DFQATT, CDR2 SNEGSKA (reference sequence). The CDR3 runs 17 residues.

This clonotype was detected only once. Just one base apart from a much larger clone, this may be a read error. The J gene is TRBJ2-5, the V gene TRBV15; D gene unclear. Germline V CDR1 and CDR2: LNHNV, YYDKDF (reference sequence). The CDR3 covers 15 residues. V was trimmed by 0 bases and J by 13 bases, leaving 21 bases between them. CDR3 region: CATSRDGASHYERYF. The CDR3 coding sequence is TGTGCCACCAGCAGAGATGGAGCCTCCCATTACGAGCGGTACTTC.

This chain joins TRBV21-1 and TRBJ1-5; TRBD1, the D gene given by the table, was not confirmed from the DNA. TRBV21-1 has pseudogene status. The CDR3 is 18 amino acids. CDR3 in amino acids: CASSTTGQGAGSNQPQHF. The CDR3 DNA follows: TGTGCCAGCAGCACAACGGGACAGGGGGCTGGAAGCAATCAGCCCCAGCATTTT.

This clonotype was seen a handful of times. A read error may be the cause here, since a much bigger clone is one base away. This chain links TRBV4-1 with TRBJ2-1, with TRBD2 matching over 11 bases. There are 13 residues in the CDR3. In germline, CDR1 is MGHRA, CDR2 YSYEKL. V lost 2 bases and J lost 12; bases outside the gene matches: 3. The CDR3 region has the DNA TGCGCCAGCAGCCAACAGCTAGCGGGGGGGCAGTTCTTC. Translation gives CASSQQLAGGQFF.

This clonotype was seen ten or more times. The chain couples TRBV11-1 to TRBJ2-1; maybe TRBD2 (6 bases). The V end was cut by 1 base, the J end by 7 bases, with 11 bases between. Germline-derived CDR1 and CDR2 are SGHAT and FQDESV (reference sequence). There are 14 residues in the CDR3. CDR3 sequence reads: CASSLGGVTNEQFF. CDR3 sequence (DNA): TGTGCCAGCAGCTTAGGGGGGGTAACGAATGAGCAGTTCTTC.

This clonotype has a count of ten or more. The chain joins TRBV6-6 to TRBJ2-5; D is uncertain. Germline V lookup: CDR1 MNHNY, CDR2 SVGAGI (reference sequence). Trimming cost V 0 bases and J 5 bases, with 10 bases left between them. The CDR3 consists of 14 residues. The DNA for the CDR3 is TGTGCCAGCAGTTACTCTAGGGCCCCGGAGACCCAGTACTTC. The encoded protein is CASSYSRAPETQYF.

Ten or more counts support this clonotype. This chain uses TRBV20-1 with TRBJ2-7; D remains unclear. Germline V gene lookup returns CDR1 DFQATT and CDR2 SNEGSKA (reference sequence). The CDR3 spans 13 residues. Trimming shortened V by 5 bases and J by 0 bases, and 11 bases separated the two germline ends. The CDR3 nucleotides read TGCAGTGCTCTCGGACCCGCCTCCTACGAGCAGTACTTC. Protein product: CSALGPASYEQYF.

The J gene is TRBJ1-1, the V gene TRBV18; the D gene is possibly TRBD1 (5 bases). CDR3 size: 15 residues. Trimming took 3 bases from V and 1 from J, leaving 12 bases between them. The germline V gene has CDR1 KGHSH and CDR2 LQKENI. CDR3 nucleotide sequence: TGTGCCAGCTCACCGTTACCCCAGGGGAACACTGAAGCTTTCTTT. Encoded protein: CASSPLPQGNTEAFF.

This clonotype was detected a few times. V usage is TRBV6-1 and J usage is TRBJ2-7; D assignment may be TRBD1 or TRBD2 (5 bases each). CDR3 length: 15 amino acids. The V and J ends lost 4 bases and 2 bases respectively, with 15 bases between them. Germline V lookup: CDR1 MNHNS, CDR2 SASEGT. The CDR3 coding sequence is TGTGCCAGCAGTGCTTACCGGGACGCCACCTACGAGCAGTACTTC. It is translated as CASSAYRDATYEQYF.

CDR3 loop: CASSVAGGREDTQYF. CDR3 in DNA: TGTGCCAGCAGCGTAGCGGGGGGCCGGGAAGATACGCAGTATTTT. The rearrangement links TRBV9 to TRBJ2-3, with D possibly being TRBD2 (7 bases). Per germline, CDR1 SGDLS and CDR2 YYNGEE. Trimming removed 0 bases from V and 5 bases from J, with 13 bases in between. The CDR3 is 15 residues long.

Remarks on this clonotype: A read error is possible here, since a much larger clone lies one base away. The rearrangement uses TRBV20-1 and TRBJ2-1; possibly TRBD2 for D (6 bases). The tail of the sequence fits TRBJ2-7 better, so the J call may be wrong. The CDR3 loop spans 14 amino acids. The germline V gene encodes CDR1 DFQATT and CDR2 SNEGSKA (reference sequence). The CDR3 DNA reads TGCAGTGCGAACGCCGGGACTCACGACAATGAGCAGTACTTC. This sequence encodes CSANAGTHDNEQYF.

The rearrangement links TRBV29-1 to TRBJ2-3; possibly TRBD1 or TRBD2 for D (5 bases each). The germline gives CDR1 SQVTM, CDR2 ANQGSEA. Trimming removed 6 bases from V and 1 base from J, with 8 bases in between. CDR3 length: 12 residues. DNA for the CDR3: TGCAGCGTGGGGGACGGCACAGATACGCAGTATTTT. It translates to CSVGDGTDTQYF.

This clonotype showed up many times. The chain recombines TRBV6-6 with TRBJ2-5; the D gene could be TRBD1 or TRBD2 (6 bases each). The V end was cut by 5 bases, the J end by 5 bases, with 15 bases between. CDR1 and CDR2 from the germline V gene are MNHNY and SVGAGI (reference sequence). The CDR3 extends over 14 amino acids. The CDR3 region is CASSTTEGGETQYF. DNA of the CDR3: TGTGCCAGCAGTACCACTGAGGGGGGCGAGACCCAGTACTTC.

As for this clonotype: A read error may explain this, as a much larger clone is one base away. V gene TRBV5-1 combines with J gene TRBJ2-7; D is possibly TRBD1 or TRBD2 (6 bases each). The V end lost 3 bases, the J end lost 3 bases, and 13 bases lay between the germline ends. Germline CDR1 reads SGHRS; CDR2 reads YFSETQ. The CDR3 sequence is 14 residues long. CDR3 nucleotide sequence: TGCGCCAGCAGCTGTCAGGGGACTGGCTACGAGCAGTACTTC. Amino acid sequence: CASSCQGTGYEQYF.

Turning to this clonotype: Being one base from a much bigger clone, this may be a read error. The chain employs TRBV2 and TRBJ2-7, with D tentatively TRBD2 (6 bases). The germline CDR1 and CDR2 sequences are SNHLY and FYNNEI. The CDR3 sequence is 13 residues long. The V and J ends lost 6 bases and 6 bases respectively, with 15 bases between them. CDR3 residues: CASRGGSRGEQYF. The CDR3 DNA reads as TGTGCCAGCAGAGGAGGGTCCCGAGGCGAGCAGTACTTC.

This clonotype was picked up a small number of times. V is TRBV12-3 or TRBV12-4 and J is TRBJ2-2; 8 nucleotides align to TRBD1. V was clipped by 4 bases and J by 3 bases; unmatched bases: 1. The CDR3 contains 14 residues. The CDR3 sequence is CASSWTGHTGELFF. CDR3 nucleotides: TGTGCCAGCAGTTGGACAGGGCACACCGGGGAGCTGTTTTTT.

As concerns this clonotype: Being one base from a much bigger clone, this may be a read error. CDR3 DNA sequence: TGCAGGGCCGGACTGTCCTACGAGCAGTACTTC. Its protein is CRAGLSYEQYF. The chain employs TRBV20-1 and TRBJ2-7; TRBD2 might be the D (5 bases). CDR3 size: 11 residues. CDR1 is DFQATT and CDR2 is SNEGSKA in the germline V gene (reference sequence).

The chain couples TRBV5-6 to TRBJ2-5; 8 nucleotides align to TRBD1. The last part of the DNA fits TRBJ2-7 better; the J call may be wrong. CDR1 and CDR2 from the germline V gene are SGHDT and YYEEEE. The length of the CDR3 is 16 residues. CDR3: CASRTFRTGKVYEQYF. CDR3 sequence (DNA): TGTGCCAGCAGGACCTTTCGGACAGGGAAGGTTTACGAGCAGTACTTC.